Shown below are 20 T cell receptor beta chains from a single sample sequenced in a study of blood T cell repertoires in COVID-19. Produced via immunoSEQ multiplex PCR; TCRdb's table is partial and in-frame only. The table lists just under 90,000 clones, 85% to 95% of them singletons. The sequencing sample was made of peripheral blood. Receptors were obtained from a man aged 55-75 years with acute or convalescent COVID-19.

V is TRBV7-9 and J is TRBJ2-2, with TRBD1 identical over 7 bases. Losses at the gene ends were 1 base for V and 2 bases for J; bases not matched to a gene: 7. Germline loops: CDR1 SEHNR, CDR2 FQNEAQ (reference sequence). The length of the CDR3 is 17 residues. CDR3 sequence (DNA): TGTGCCAGCAGCTTAGAGGGGGCAATCTCAAACACCGGGGAGCTGTTTTTT. It is translated as CASSLEGAISNTGELFF.

This rearrangement joins TRBV19 to TRBJ1-2; the D is unclear. Per germline, CDR1 LNHDA and CDR2 SQIVND (reference sequence). The V end was cut by 0 bases, the J end by 8 bases, with 7 bases between. This CDR3 comprises 12 residues. For the CDR3, the DNA is TGTGCCAGTAGTATAGATCTGGAGGGCTACACCTTC. Translating gives CASSIDLEGYTF. Looking up the rest from reference TRBV19 and TRBJ1-2 gives the full variable domain: DGGITQSPKYLFRKEGQNVTLSCEQNLNHDAMYWYRQDPGQGLRLIYYSQIVNDFQKGDIAEGYSVSREKKESFPLTVTSAQKNPTAFYLCASSIDLEGYTFGSGTRLTVV.

The chain carries TRBV7-2 and TRBJ1-3; 10 bases agree with TRBD1. The CDR3 extends over 15 amino acids. Germline CDR1 is SGHTA and CDR2 is FQGNSA. V dropped 1 base and J dropped 4; count of bases not matched to a gene: 1. Written as DNA, the CDR3 is TGTGCCAGCAGCTTAGGGACAGGGGGAGGAAACACCATATATTTT. It translates to CASSLGTGGGNTIYF.

The chain is built from TRBV11-3 and TRBJ2-3, with D hard to call. The CDR3 has 14 amino acids. Deletions cut 2 bases from V and 4 bases from J, with 10 bases between. Germline loops: CDR1 SGHNT, CDR2 YENEEA. CDR3 region: CASSLPGGSDTQYF. For the CDR3, the DNA is TGTGCCAGCAGCTTACCGGGTGGGTCAGATACGCAGTATTTT.

V and J are TRBV21-1 and TRBJ2-4; no check of the table's D call, TRBD2, against the DNA was made. TRBV21-1 counts as a pseudogene. CDR3 length: 16 amino acids. The CDR3 DNA sequence: TGTGCCAGCAGCTACCCGAACCTTACGGTCAAAAACATTCAGTACTTC. Translating gives CASSYPNLTVKNIQYF.

The genes are TRBV6-5 and TRBJ1-1; the D is unclear. V was cut by 7 bases and J by 0 bases, with 15 bases left in between. This CDR3 has 15 residues. The germline V gene has CDR1 MNHEY and CDR2 SVGAGI. The CDR3 protein is CASTPTWSMNTEAFF. DNA of the CDR3: TGTGCCAGCACCCCCACGTGGAGCATGAACACTGAAGCTTTCTTT.

The J gene is TRBJ1-5, the V gene TRBV27; D remains unclear. The ends were cut back, 3 bases at V and 9 bases at J, with 12 bases in the middle. The CDR3 has 13 amino acids. Germline V gene sequence: CDR1 MNHEY, CDR2 SMNVEV (reference sequence). CDR3 region: CASSLRQDWPQHF. The CDR3 DNA reads as TGTGCCAGCAGTTTGCGCCAGGACTGGCCCCAGCATTTT.

This clone showed up just once. This rearrangement joins TRBV19 to TRBJ1-5; 10 bases align to TRBD1. The ends lost 6 bases at V and 0 bases at J; junction bases unmatched: 5. CDR1 is LNHDA, CDR2 SQIVND, per germline (reference sequence). The CDR3 is 16 amino acids. The CDR3 bases are TGTGCCAGTAGGAGACAGGGGGCTACTAGCAATCAGCCCCAGCATTTT. Amino acid sequence: CASRRQGATSNQPQHF.

The rearrangement links TRBV6-2 or TRBV6-3 to TRBJ2-4; no definite D call. The CDR3 contains 13 residues. Germline CDR1 is MNHEY and CDR2 is SVGEGT. V lost 2 bases and J 4 bases, leaving 6 bases between the germline ends. CDR3 region: CASSYQLKNIQYF. The CDR3 DNA sequence: TGTGCCAGCAGTTACCAGTTGAAAAACATTCAGTACTTC.

The CDR3 nucleotides read TGTGCCAGTAGACCCCAGGGATCGAACACCGGGGAGCTGTTTTTT. Translation gives CASRPQGSNTGELFF. This chain links TRBV19 with TRBJ2-2; possible D gene TRBD1, 5 bases. Germline CDR1 LNHDA, CDR2 SQIVND (reference sequence). Trimming pared 6 bases from V and 0 bases from J, leaving 11 bases between. The CDR3 is made up of 15 amino acids.

The rearrangement joins TRBV2 to TRBJ2-1; tentatively, D is TRBD2 (5 bases). This CDR3 region has 14 residues. Germline CDR1 is SNHLY and CDR2 is FYNNEI. Trimming stripped 0 bases from V and 5 bases from J, with 8 bases between. The CDR3 protein is CASSEAGADNEQFF. The CDR3 bases are TGTGCCAGCAGTGAAGCGGGAGCTGACAATGAGCAGTTCTTC.

The genes are TRBV18 and TRBJ2-2, with 7 bases fitting TRBD1. The CDR3 is made up of 15 amino acids. V lost 8 bases, J lost 1 base, and 7 bases stayed unmatched. Germline CDR1 and CDR2: KGHSH and LQKENI. The CDR3 sequence: CASTYRGRNTGELFF. For the CDR3, the DNA is TGTGCCAGCACTTACAGGGGACGGAACACCGGGGAGCTGTTTTTT.

The genes are TRBV7-2 and TRBJ2-5, with D unclear. The CDR3 runs 14 residues. Germline CDR1 is SGHTA and CDR2 is FQGNSA. Trimming cost V 2 bases and J 2 bases, with 9 bases left between them. This CDR3 is CASSLTGQQETQYF. CDR3 DNA sequence: TGTGCCAGCAGCTTAACTGGGCAGCAAGAGACCCAGTACTTC.

The chain carries TRBV27 and TRBJ2-1; 11 bases map to TRBD2. The trim removed 5 bases at V and 5 bases at J, leaving 5 bases unmatched. This CDR3 has 15 amino acids. Germline-derived CDR1 and CDR2 are MNHEY and SMNVEV (reference sequence). The CDR3 nucleotides are TGTGCCAGCAGTCCCGGGACTAGCGGAAACAATGAGCAGTTCTTC. This gives the protein CASSPGTSGNNEQFF.

This chain uses TRBV5-1 with TRBJ2-5; weak D call: TRBD2 (6 bases). CDR3 length: 16 residues. Trimming pared 0 bases from V and 0 bases from J, leaving 12 bases between. Per germline, CDR1 SGHRS and CDR2 YFSETQ. This chain's CDR3 is CASSLDGGNYQETQYF. The CDR3 coding sequence is TGCGCCAGCAGCTTGGATGGAGGGAATTACCAAGAGACCCAGTACTTC.

The rearrangement joins TRBV4-3 to TRBJ1-2; 11 bases match TRBD1. With V trimmed by 0 bases and J by 6 bases, 3 bases remained unmatched. The germline V gene has CDR1 LGHNA and CDR2 YSLEER. The CDR3 length is 15 residues. In nucleotides, the CDR3 is TGCGCCAGCAGCCAAGATAGGACAGGGGGCGATGGCTACACCTTC. This encodes CASSQDRTGGDGYTF.

This chain joins TRBV6-2 or TRBV6-3 and TRBJ2-7; D gene unclear. The V end was cut by 2 bases, the J end by 7 bases, with 12 bases between. The CDR3 consists of 13 residues. Germline-derived CDR1 and CDR2 are MNHEY and SVGEGT. The DNA for the CDR3 is TGTGCCAGCAGTTACGTGTCCCAACTGGAGCAGTACTTC. It encodes CASSYVSQLEQYF.

The chain couples TRBV7-9 to TRBJ1-2, with D perhaps TRBD1 (6 bases). Germline V gene sequence: CDR1 SEHNR, CDR2 FQNEAQ (reference sequence). This CDR3 has 15 amino acids. The V end lost 4 bases, the J end lost 7 bases, and 19 bases lay between the germline ends. DNA for the CDR3: TGTGCCAGCAGCTACAGGGAGCAGACCTTGCTTGGCTACACCTTC. Translation gives CASSYREQTLLGYTF.

The chain links TRBV27 to TRBJ1-3; 12 bases match TRBD1. The CDR3 runs to 16 residues. Germline V gives CDR1 MNHEY, CDR2 SMNVEV (reference sequence). With V trimmed by 6 bases and J by 2 bases, 5 bases remained unmatched. CDR3 sequence reads: CASSPGTGGTGNTIYF. The CDR3 nucleotides read TGTGCCAGCAGCCCCGGGACAGGGGGCACTGGAAACACCATATATTTT.

V and J are TRBV7-6 and TRBJ2-1; possible D gene TRBD2, 6 bases. The V end lost 6 bases, the J end lost 7 bases, and 13 bases lay between the germline ends. The CDR3 loop spans 13 amino acids. Germline values: CDR1 SGHVS, CDR2 FNYEAQ. This CDR3 is CASSLRRGNEQFF. CDR3 in DNA: TGTGCCAGCAGTCTGAGGCGGGGTAATGAGCAGTTCTTC. The full variable domain, its missing parts supplied by reference TRBV7-6 and TRBJ2-1, is GAGVSQSPRYKVTKRGQDVALRCDPISGHVSLYWYRQALGQGPEFLTYFNYEAQQDKSGLPNDRFSAERPEGSISTLTIQRTEQRDSAMYRCASSLRRGNEQFFGPGTRLTVL.